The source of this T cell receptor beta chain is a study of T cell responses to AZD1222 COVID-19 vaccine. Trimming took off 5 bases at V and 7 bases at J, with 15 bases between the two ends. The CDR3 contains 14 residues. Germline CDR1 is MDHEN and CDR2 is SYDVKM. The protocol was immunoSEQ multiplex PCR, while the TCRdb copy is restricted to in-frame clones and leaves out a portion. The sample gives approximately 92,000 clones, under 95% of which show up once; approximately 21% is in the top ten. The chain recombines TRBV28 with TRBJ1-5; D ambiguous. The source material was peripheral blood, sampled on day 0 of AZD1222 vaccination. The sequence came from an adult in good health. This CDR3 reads CASSSRTFAQPQHF. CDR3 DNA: TGTGCCAGCAGTAGCCGGACGTTCGCGCAGCCCCAGCATTTT.